Listed here are 13 T cell receptor beta chains from one sample, sequenced in a study of cytomegalovirus exposure and HLA in healthy donors. In the PCR, 60 Vbeta and 13 Jbeta primers were used. TCRdb's table, derived via immunoSEQ multiplex PCR, lists solely in-frame clones and lacks some. The sample lists about 160,000 clones, around 88% occurring once. The sample consisted of PBMCs. The receptor source for this set is a woman between 18 and 29 years old in good health and CMV-seronegative.

The gene calls are TRBV14 and TRBJ2-1; TRBD2 aligns across 8 bases. J was trimmed by 10 bases and V by 2 bases; bases with no gene match: 10. The CDR3 covers 15 residues. Germline CDR1 SGHDN, CDR2 FVKESK. CDR3 protein: CASSQLGAGEGEQFF. CDR3 bases: TGTGCCAGCAGCCAATTGGGAGCGGGAGAAGGGGAGCAGTTCTTC.

The chain has TRBV5-1 and TRBJ1-6; TRBD1 matches at 8 bases. Trimming cost V 4 bases and J 10 bases; bases outside gene matches: 4. Germline assignment: CDR1 SGHRS and CDR2 YFSETQ. The CDR3 is made up of 13 amino acids. The CDR3 region has the DNA TGCGCCAGCAGCCGACAGGGGCCCTCACCCCTCCACTTT. Protein sequence: CASSRQGPSPLHF.

The gene calls are TRBV7-9 and TRBJ1-1; D is uncertain. Trimming pared 6 bases from V and 4 bases from J, leaving 15 bases between. The CDR3 has 14 residues. The germline V gene encodes CDR1 SEHNR and CDR2 FQNEAQ (reference sequence). The CDR3 reads CASSSLPGITEAFF. The CDR3 bases are TGTGCCAGCAGTTCTCTTCCGGGGATCACTGAAGCTTTCTTT.

The J gene is TRBJ2-3, the V gene TRBV7-2, with TRBD1 as a possible D gene (6 bases). V dropped 1 base and J dropped 2 bases, with 16 bases sitting between them. There are 17 residues in the CDR3. Germline V gene lookup returns CDR1 SGHTA and CDR2 FQGNSA. The DNA of the CDR3 is TGTGCCAGCAGCTTAGTTTCAGGACAGACCTTCACAGATACGCAGTATTTT. Protein product: CASSLVSGQTFTDTQYF. The variable domain in full, with the rest retrieved from reference TRBV7-2 and TRBJ2-3, is GAGVSQSPSNKVTEKGKDVELRCDPISGHTALYWYRQSLGQGLEFLIYFQGNSAPDKSGLPSDRFSAERTGGSVSTLTIQRTQQEDSAVYLCASSLVSGQTFTDTQYFGPGTRLTVL.

The CDR3 sequence: CSVEASEKETQYF. The CDR3 bases are TGCAGCGTTGAGGCTAGCGAAAAAGAGACCCAGTACTTC. The chain combines TRBV29-1 with TRBJ2-5; tentatively, D is TRBD2 (6 bases). V dropped 3 bases and J dropped 3 bases, with 11 bases sitting between them. The V gene's germline CDR1 is SQVTM and CDR2 ANQGSEA. This CDR3 contains 13 residues.

Details on this clone: Other DNA sequences of this sample code for an identical CDR3. This sequence joins TRBV19 and TRBJ2-2, with a weak D call TRBD2 (6 bases). CDR1 is LNHDA, CDR2 SQIVND, per germline (reference sequence). The ends were cut back, 0 bases at V and 2 bases at J, with 10 bases in the middle. This CDR3 region has 16 residues. The CDR3 loop is CASSIDRGTNTGELFF. The CDR3 coding sequence is TGTGCCAGTAGTATAGATCGGGGGACCAACACCGGGGAGCTGTTTTTT.

The CDR3 coding sequence is TGTGCCAGCAGCTTAGCAGAGGTCCCCGGGGAGCTGTTTTTT. Residues: CASSLAEVPGELFF. The J gene is TRBJ2-2, the V gene TRBV7-9; D gene ambiguous. Germline V gene data show CDR1 as SEHNR and CDR2 as FQNEAQ (reference sequence). The CDR3 has 14 residues. V lost 0 bases, J lost 6 bases, and 8 bases lay in between.

The CDR3 here is CASSLGTENTEAFF. CDR3 coding DNA: TGTGCCAGCAGTCTAGGGACAGAGAACACTGAAGCTTTCTTT. This chain joins TRBV28 and TRBJ1-1; 7 bases agree with TRBD1. This CDR3 is built from 14 residues. Per germline, CDR1 MDHEN and CDR2 SYDVKM. J gave up 1 base and V 5 bases, and 4 bases lay outside the gene matches.

The chain combines TRBV4-1 with TRBJ2-1; 7 bases are shared with TRBD2. V gave up 3 bases and J gave up 11 bases; unmatched junction bases: 7. This CDR3 has 13 residues. Germline V gene lookup returns CDR1 MGHRA and CDR2 YSYEKL. As DNA, the CDR3 is TGCGCCAGCAGCCAGCGAACTAGCGAGCAGCAGTTCTTC. Encoded protein: CASSQRTSEQQFF.

This chain joins TRBV21-1 and TRBJ2-7; TRBD2 is taken as the D call from the table, unchecked against the DNA. TRBV21-1 is a pseudogene segment. CDR3 size: 12 residues. As DNA, the CDR3 is TGTGCCTCGTCTGTGCGGGGGCACGAGCAGTACTTC. Amino acids: CASSVRGHEQYF.

This chain uses TRBV6-5 with TRBJ2-3, with 7 bases lining up with TRBD2. After removal of 1 base from V and 0 bases from J, the junction contained 1 base not matched to a gene. The CDR3 loop spans 15 amino acids. Germline CDR1 MNHEY, CDR2 SVGAGI. CDR3 residues: CASSYWGGSTDTQYF. Written as DNA, the CDR3 is TGTGCCAGCAGTTACTGGGGGGGGAGCACAGATACGCAGTATTTT.

DNA of the CDR3: TGCGCCAGCAGCCAACCGGGAGACCAAGAGACCCAGTACTTC. Translated, it gives CASSQPGDQETQYF. This chain links TRBV4-1 with TRBJ2-5; D might be TRBD2 (6 bases). Germline CDR1 MGHRA, CDR2 YSYEKL. V was clipped by 2 bases and J by 0 bases, with 7 bases between them. The CDR3 has 14 amino acids.

V gene TRBV19 combines with J gene TRBJ1-1; no definite D call. The CDR3 covers 17 residues. Trimming pared 6 bases from V and 1 base from J, leaving 21 bases between. CDR1 is LNHDA and CDR2 is SQIVND in the germline V gene (reference sequence). CDR3 sequence: CASRPTRPSKSNTEAFF. The CDR3 nucleotides read TGTGCCAGTAGACCAACGCGGCCCAGTAAATCGAACACTGAAGCTTTCTTT. Full variable domain (outside the CDR3, taken from reference TRBV19 and TRBJ1-1): DGGITQSPKYLFRKEGQNVTLSCEQNLNHDAMYWYRQDPGQGLRLIYYSQIVNDFQKGDIAEGYSVSREKKESFPLTVTSAQKNPTAFYLCASRPTRPSKSNTEAFFGQGTRLTVV.